These 25 T cell receptor beta chains originate from one sample sequenced in a study of blood T cells in healthy people across ages. Alongside a J-beta primer mix, a sample-barcoded 5' primer served in a second PCR lasting about 7 to 12 cycles. TCRdb called the 5' RACE reads again in MiXCR, with one record for every CDR3 protein. The sample comprises about 650,000 distinct CDR3 sequences, roughly half of which are singletons, and about 13% rests with the top ten. The source material was blood. The receptors were sampled from a woman of 80 years or more in good health.

The chain joins TRBV5-6 to TRBJ2-3; 7 bases are a match to TRBD2. Trimming took 5 bases from V and 0 from J; bases not matched to a gene: 9. The length of the CDR3 is 16 residues. In germline, CDR1 is SGHDT, CDR2 YYEEEE. The CDR3 spells CASSEGTTYSTDTQYF. The DNA for the CDR3 is TGTGCCAGCAGTGAAGGGACTACTTATAGCACAGATACGCAGTATTTT.

There are many counts of this clonotype. The rearrangement links TRBV6-5 to TRBJ2-5; 9 bases are a match to TRBD2. The V gene's germline CDR1 is MNHEY and CDR2 SVGAGI. The length of the CDR3 is 17 residues. Germline trimming cut 8 bases from V and 5 bases from J; bases unmatched to any gene: 18. CDR3 bases: TGTGCCAGCTCCAGACTAGCGGCCTCGTTTGTTCGGGAGACCCAGTACTTC. Translating gives CASSRLAASFVRETQYF.

This clonotype was detected ten times or more. The chain is built from TRBV29-1 and TRBJ2-3; D possibly corresponds to TRBD1 (5 bases). Trimming left V 6 bases short and J 5 bases short, with 18 bases between. Germline assignment: CDR1 SQVTM and CDR2 ANQGSEA. The CDR3 totals 14 residues. CDR3 bases: TGCAGCGTGGGGCGGTTCTTAGACGGAGATACGCAGTATTTT. Residues: CSVGRFLDGDTQYF.

This clonotype was seen a few times. Being one base from a much bigger clone, this may be a read error. V is TRBV7-2 and J is TRBJ2-7; no firm D call. Near its end, the DNA agrees better with TRBJ2-5, so the J call may be wrong. The CDR3 is made up of 13 amino acids. Per germline, CDR1 SGHTA and CDR2 FQGNSA. Here the CDR3 reads CASSCWGRETQYF. In DNA form, the CDR3 reads TGTGCCAGCAGCTGTTGGGGTCGCGAGACCCAGTACTTC.

This chain uses TRBV6-6 with TRBJ2-1; D is tentatively TRBD1 or TRBD2 (5 bases each). The end of the DNA aligns better with TRBJ2-7, so the J call may be wrong. CDR1 MNHNY and CDR2 SVGAGI come from the germline V gene (reference sequence). The CDR3 sequence is 16 residues long. CDR3 sequence: CASSLSGTFSYNEQYF. The CDR3 DNA reads TGTGCCAGCAGTCTCTCCGGGACCTTCTCCTACAATGAGCAGTACTTC.

This clonotype has a count of ten or more. This chain links TRBV20-1 with TRBJ2-6; the match to TRBD2 covers 8 bases. V trimming: 2 bases; J trimming: 0 bases; junction bases outside the gene matches: 6. Germline-derived CDR1 and CDR2 are DFQATT and SNEGSKA (reference sequence). The CDR3 covers 17 residues. Here the CDR3 DNA reads TGCAGTGCTAGACGACCTAGCGGGCCCTCTGGGGCCAACGTCCTGACTTTC. Its translation: CSARRPSGPSGANVLTF.

This clonotype was counted many times. The V and J genes are TRBV2 and TRBJ2-3; D unclear. CDR1 and CDR2 from the germline V gene are SNHLY and FYNNEI. The CDR3 contains 14 residues. The V gene lost 1 base and the J gene lost 2 bases, with 7 bases spanning the gap. CDR3 sequence (DNA): TGTGCCAGCAGTGAAGGGCAGTTCACAGATACGCAGTATTTT. Translating gives CASSEGQFTDTQYF.

This clonotype was detected once. This chain's CDR3 is CASLGGYEQYF. CDR3 in DNA: TGTGCCAGCCTAGGGGGGTACGAGCAGTACTTC. This chain connects TRBV6-5 to TRBJ2-7; D is possibly TRBD1 or TRBD2 (6 bases each). The CDR3 is 11 amino acids. V was clipped by 8 bases and J by 4 bases, with 9 bases between them. Germline V lookup: CDR1 MNHEY, CDR2 SVGAGI.

The V call is TRBV28, the J call TRBJ2-3; the match to TRBD2 covers 8 bases. J lost 5 bases, V lost 6 bases, and 16 bases had no gene match. The CDR3 has 17 residues. Germline CDR1 MDHEN, CDR2 SYDVKM. CDR3 amino acids: CASSQAGGGGFQDTQYF. The CDR3 region has the DNA TGTGCCAGCAGCCAAGCGGGCGGCGGGGGGTTTCAAGATACGCAGTATTTT.

This clonotype was seen ten or more times. V gene TRBV6-5 combines with J gene TRBJ2-7; TRBD1 might be the D (6 bases). The CDR3 extends over 13 amino acids. V was shortened by 6 bases and J by 4 bases, with 13 bases between the two germline ends. Per germline, CDR1 MNHEY and CDR2 SVGAGI. CDR3 in amino acids: CASRDSSRYEQYF. CDR3 DNA sequence: TGTGCCAGCAGGGACAGTTCTAGATACGAGCAGTACTTC.

The genes are TRBV9 and TRBJ1-4; unclear D gene. The V end was cut by 0 bases, the J end by 5 bases, with 26 bases between. Germline V CDR1 and CDR2: SGDLS, YYNGEE. The CDR3 covers 20 residues. The CDR3 nucleotides read TGTGCCAGCAGCGTAGTGGGTATGAGAAAACCCCTGCGAAAAAATGAAAAACTGTTTTTT. It specifies CASSVVGMRKPLRKNEKLFF.

Comment on this clonotype: A junction end diverges from the germline sequence, so it may reflect a read error. The chain joins TRBV7-2 to TRBJ2-5; the D gene is possibly TRBD2 (6 bases). CDR1 and CDR2 from the germline V gene are SGHTA and FQGNSA. The CDR3 length is 14 residues. CDR3 nucleotides: TGTGCCAACAGCTTACCAGGACTAAAAGAGACCCAGTACTTC. Protein product: CANSLPGLKETQYF.

V and J are TRBV11-2 and TRBJ2-3, with D unclear. The CDR3 spans 19 residues. Trimming cost V 3 bases and J 0 bases, with 22 bases left between them. Germline CDR1 and CDR2: SGHAT and FQNNGV. The CDR3 loop is CASSFQITKFKGSTDTQYF. The CDR3 DNA is TGTGCCAGCAGCTTTCAGATCACCAAGTTCAAAGGGAGCACAGATACGCAGTATTTT.

This clonotype showed up just a few times. The CDR3 DNA sequence: TGTGCCAGCAGTAATATCAGGGGCGGCACTGAAGCTTTCTTT. Residues: CASSNIRGGTEAFF. The J gene is TRBJ1-1, the V gene TRBV6-2 or TRBV6-3, with D perhaps matching TRBD1 (6 bases). The germline gives CDR1 MNHEY, CDR2 SVGEGT. This CDR3 region has 14 residues. Trimming left V 5 bases short and J 4 bases short, with 14 bases between.

This clonotype was observed a few times. A much larger clone lies a single base off, so this may be a read error. The chain combines TRBV12-3 or TRBV12-4 with TRBJ2-1, with D tentatively TRBD1 or TRBD2 (5 bases each). This CDR3 region has 15 residues. Trimming shortened V by 6 bases and J by 2 bases, and 14 bases separated the two germline ends. In nucleotides, the CDR3 is TGTGCCAGCAGCCCCCGGGGCAGGGCCTACAATGAGCAGTTCTTC. It is translated as CASSPRGRAYNEQFF.

Note on this clonotype: The junction and the germline gene differ at one end; a read error may be behind it. This chain connects TRBV12-3 or TRBV12-4 to TRBJ2-2; perhaps TRBD2 as D (6 bases). CDR3 length: 12 amino acids. CDR3 sequence: CASSFPTGGLFF. The CDR3 bases are TGTGCCAGCAGCTTCCCAACCGGGGGGCTGTTTTTT.

This clonotype was detected only once. An end of the junction does not agree with germline; a read error may underlie this. The chain joins TRBV2 to TRBJ1-2; D possibly corresponds to TRBD1 (5 bases). CDR1 is SNHLY, CDR2 FYNNEI, per germline. The CDR3 loop spans 14 amino acids. In DNA form, the CDR3 reads TGTGCCGGCAGTGCTTTTTTGCAGGGCACGACCACCACCTTC. Protein product: CAGSAFLQGTTTTF.

This clonotype occurred many times. CDR3: CASSYSPTGKNIQYF. CDR3 in DNA: TGTGCCAGCAGTTACTCTCCGACAGGCAAAAACATTCAGTACTTC. The rearrangement uses TRBV6-6 and TRBJ2-4; D is possibly TRBD1 (6 bases). The V and J ends lost 0 bases and 3 bases respectively, with 9 bases between them. Per the germline V gene, CDR1 is MNHNY and CDR2 is SVGAGI (reference sequence). The CDR3 contains 15 residues.

The chain joins TRBV10-3 to TRBJ2-7; 9 bases are shared with TRBD1. The germline gives CDR1 ENHRY, CDR2 SYGVKD. The ends lost 5 bases at V and 7 bases at J; junction bases unmatched: 12. The CDR3 length is 15 residues. The CDR3 region has the DNA TGTGCCATCAGTCTCCCGCCGGGACAGGGAGGAGAGCAGTACTTC. Amino acid sequence: CAISLPPGQGGEQYF.

V usage is TRBV6-6 and J usage is TRBJ2-4; 9 bases map to TRBD1. The DNA end lines up better with TRBJ2-7; the J call may be wrong. The CDR3 extends over 15 amino acids. Germline-derived CDR1 and CDR2 are MNHNY and SVGAGI (reference sequence). In DNA, the CDR3 is TGTGCCAGCATTTCCGGGACAGGGAGACCCTACGAGCAGTACTTC. Its protein is CASISGTGRPYEQYF.

This clonotype was counted at least ten times. This clone may be a read error of a much larger clone one base away. This sequence joins TRBV6-5 and TRBJ1-2; D ambiguous. With 0 bases removed from V and 5 bases from J, the gap between germline ends came to 16 bases. The CDR3 has 16 amino acids. Germline CDR1 and CDR2: MNHEY and SVGAGI. The CDR3 DNA is TGTGCCAGCAGTTACTCCAAAGTGGGATCGGGATATGGCTACACCTTC. Translated, it gives CASSYSKVGSGYGYTF.

The chain joins TRBV7-3 to TRBJ2-6; perhaps D is TRBD1 or TRBD2 (5 bases each). Germline CDR1 reads SGHTA; CDR2 reads FQGTGA. Trimming removed 4 bases from V and 0 bases from J, with 16 bases in between. There are 18 residues in the CDR3. CDR3 loop: CASSSLGDPRSGANVLTF. CDR3 sequence (DNA): TGTGCCAGCAGCTCCCTGGGGGACCCCCGCTCTGGGGCCAACGTCCTGACTTTC. The variable domain in full, with the rest retrieved from reference TRBV7-3 and TRBJ2-6, is GAGVSQTPSNKVTEKGKYVELRCDPISGHTALYWYRQSLGQGPEFLIYFQGTGAADDSGLPNDRFFAVRPEGSVSTLKIQRTERGDSAVYLCASSSLGDPRSGANVLTFGAGSRLTVL.

V is TRBV20-1 and J is TRBJ2-2; TRBD2 matches 11 bases. CDR3 length: 18 residues. Unmatched junction bases numbered 11, after V lost 1 base and J lost 4 bases. CDR1 and CDR2 from the germline V gene are DFQATT and SNEGSKA (reference sequence). This CDR3 reads CSARGTSGRSTGTGELFF. The CDR3 DNA reads TGCAGTGCTAGAGGAACTAGCGGGAGATCAACTGGCACCGGGGAGCTGTTTTTT.

The CDR3 protein is CASSSATSGNRYF. CDR3 bases: TGTGCCAGCAGTTCCGCGACTAGCGGGAACCGGTACTTC. This sequence joins TRBV27 and TRBJ2-5; 11 bases are shared with TRBD2. The trim removed 4 bases at V and 13 bases at J, leaving 8 bases unmatched. The CDR3 is 13 residues long. Per germline, CDR1 MNHEY and CDR2 SMNVEV (reference sequence).

The chain employs TRBV6-2 or TRBV6-3 and TRBJ2-4, with TRBD1 matching over 10 bases. The CDR3 is made up of 16 amino acids. CDR1 MNHEY and CDR2 SVGEGT come from the germline V gene. V lost 4 bases and J lost 0; bases outside the gene matches: 3. This chain's CDR3 is CASSSGQGLAKNIQYF. In nucleotides, the CDR3 is TGTGCCAGCAGTTCGGGACAGGGGCTAGCCAAAAACATTCAGTACTTC.